This TCR beta chain was captured in a study of T cell repertoires in cytomegalovirus infection. This clonotype was picked up a small number of times. The ends were cut back, 6 bases at V and 1 base at J, with 12 bases in the middle. This CDR3 has 13 amino acids. Germline V CDR1 and CDR2: SQVTM, ANQGSEA. TCRdb recomputed calls from the reads with MiXCR, one row per CDR3 protein. The table records 85,000 to 120,000 distinct CDR3 sequences, 16% of them present only once. Sequencing input: PBMCs. V gene TRBV29-1 combines with J gene TRBJ1-1, with D unclear. The origin of this receptor is a human donor in good health (CMV status not recorded). Some clones in this sample may be carry-over from other donors' samples. The CDR3 here is CSVSVRTNTEAFF. For the CDR3, the DNA is TGCAGCGTAAGCGTGCGGACGAACACTGAAGCTTTCTTT.